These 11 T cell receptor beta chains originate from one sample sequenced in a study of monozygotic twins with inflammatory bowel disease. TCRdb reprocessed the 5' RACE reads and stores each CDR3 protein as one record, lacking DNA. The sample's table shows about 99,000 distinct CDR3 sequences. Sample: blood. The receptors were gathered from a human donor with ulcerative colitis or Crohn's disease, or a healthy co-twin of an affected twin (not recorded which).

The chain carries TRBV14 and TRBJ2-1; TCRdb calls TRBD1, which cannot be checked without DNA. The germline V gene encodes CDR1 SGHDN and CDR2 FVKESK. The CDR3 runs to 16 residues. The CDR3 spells CASSQRDRVGYNEQFF.

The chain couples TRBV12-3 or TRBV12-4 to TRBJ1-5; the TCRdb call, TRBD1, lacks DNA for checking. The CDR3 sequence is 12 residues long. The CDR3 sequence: CASSTGHQPQHF.

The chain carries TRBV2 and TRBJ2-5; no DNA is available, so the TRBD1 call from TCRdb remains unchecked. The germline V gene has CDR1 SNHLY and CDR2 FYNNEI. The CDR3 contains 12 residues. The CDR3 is CANRDGQETQYF.

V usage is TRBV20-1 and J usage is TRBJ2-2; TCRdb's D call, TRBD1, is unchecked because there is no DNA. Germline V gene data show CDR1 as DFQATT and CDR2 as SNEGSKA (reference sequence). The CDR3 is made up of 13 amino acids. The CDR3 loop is CSARTGFSGELFF.

The CDR3 sequence: CASRRTGELNEQFF. This chain links TRBV5-6 with TRBJ2-1; there is no DNA to check the TCRdb D call of TRBD1. Germline assignment: CDR1 SGHDT and CDR2 YYEEEE. The CDR3 extends over 14 amino acids.

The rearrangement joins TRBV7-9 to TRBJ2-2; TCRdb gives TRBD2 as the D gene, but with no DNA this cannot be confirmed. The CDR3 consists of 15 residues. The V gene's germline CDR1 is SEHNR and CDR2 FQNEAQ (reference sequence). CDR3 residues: CASSRLAANTGELFF.

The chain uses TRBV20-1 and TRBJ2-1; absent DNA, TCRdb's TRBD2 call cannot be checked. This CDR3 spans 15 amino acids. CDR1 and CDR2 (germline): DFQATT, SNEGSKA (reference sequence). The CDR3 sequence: CSAWDLGEADNEQFF.

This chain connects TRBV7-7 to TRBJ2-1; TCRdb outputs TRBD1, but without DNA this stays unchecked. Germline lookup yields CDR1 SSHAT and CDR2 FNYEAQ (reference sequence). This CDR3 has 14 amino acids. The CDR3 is CASSLEPDSLEQFF.

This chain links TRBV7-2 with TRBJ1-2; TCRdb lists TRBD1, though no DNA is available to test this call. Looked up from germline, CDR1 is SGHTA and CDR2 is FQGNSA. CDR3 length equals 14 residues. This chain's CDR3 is CASSQDRDIYGYTF.

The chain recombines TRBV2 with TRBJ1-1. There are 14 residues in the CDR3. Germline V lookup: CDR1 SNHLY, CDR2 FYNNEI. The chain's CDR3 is CASSEVAGRSEAFF.

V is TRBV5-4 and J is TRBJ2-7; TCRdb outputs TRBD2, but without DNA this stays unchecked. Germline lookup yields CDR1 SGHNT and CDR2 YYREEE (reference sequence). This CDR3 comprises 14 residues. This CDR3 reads CASSQGLAGYEQYF.